The 30 T cell receptor beta chains listed next were all sequenced from one sample in a study of blood T cell repertoires in COVID-19. Produced via immunoSEQ multiplex PCR; TCRdb's table is partial and in-frame only. The table has a few hundred thousand clones, roughly nine tenths seen once. Sequenced input: PBMCs or T cells enriched from blood (not recorded which). Receptors were obtained from a man younger than 45 who had recovered from COVID-19.

The chain uses TRBV24-1 and TRBJ2-7, with D possibly matching TRBD2 (5 bases). Germline loops: CDR1 KGHDR, CDR2 SFDVKD. The CDR3 spans 16 residues. V lost 4 bases to trimming and J lost 2 bases, with 17 bases between them. The CDR3 DNA reads as TGTGCCACCAGTGACCCCTCGCGGGCAGGCACCTACGAGCAGTACTTC. It yields the protein CATSDPSRAGTYEQYF.

The chain joins TRBV7-8 to TRBJ1-5; a weak D match, TRBD1 (6 bases). V lost 6 bases, J lost 2 bases, and 14 bases lay in between. The CDR3 consists of 15 residues. CDR1 SGHVS and CDR2 FQNEAQ come from the germline V gene. CDR3 bases: TGTGCCAGCAGTGATGTAGGGGGGGGCAATCAGCCCCAGCATTTT. This sequence encodes CASSDVGGGNQPQHF.

The chain employs TRBV7-9 and TRBJ2-1, with 13 bases that match TRBD2. The CDR3 contains 16 residues. The V gene's germline CDR1 is SEHNR and CDR2 FQNEAQ (reference sequence). V shed 5 bases and J 6 bases; nucleotides not matched to a gene: 7. The CDR3 coding sequence is TGTGCCAGCAGCCCCTACTGGACTAGCGGGAGCAATGAGCAGTTCTTC. Protein product: CASSPYWTSGSNEQFF. The variable domain in full, completed from reference TRBV7-9 and TRBJ2-1, reads DTGVSQNPRHKITKRGQNVTFRCDPISEHNRLYWYRQTLGQGPEFLTYFQNEAQLEKSRLLSDRFSAERPKGSFSTLEIQRTEQGDSAMYLCASSPYWTSGSNEQFFGPGTRLTVL.

This chain connects TRBV18 to TRBJ2-2; 10 bases are shared with TRBD2. Per the germline V gene, CDR1 is KGHSH and CDR2 is LQKENI. With 4 bases clipped from V and 0 bases from J, the junction kept 8 bases outside the gene matches. This CDR3 spans 18 amino acids. As DNA, the CDR3 is TGTGCCAGCTCACAGATGACTAGCGGGTTACCGAACACCGGGGAGCTGTTTTTT. Its translation: CASSQMTSGLPNTGELFF. The entire variable domain, with the rest obtained from reference TRBV18 and TRBJ2-2, is as follows: NAGVMQNPRHLVRRRGQEARLRCSPMKGHSHVYWYRQLPEEGLKFMVYLQKENIIDESGMPKERFSAEFPKEGPSILRIQQVVRGDSAAYFCASSQMTSGLPNTGELFFGEGSRLTVL.

The chain has TRBV7-2 and TRBJ2-1; perhaps TRBD2 as D (6 bases). V gave up 3 bases and J gave up 7 bases, with 16 bases separating them. CDR3 length equals 15 residues. In germline, CDR1 is SGHTA, CDR2 FQGNSA. CDR3 residues: CASSFLEPGGNEQFF. CDR3 DNA sequence: TGTGCCAGCAGCTTCCTTGAACCCGGAGGGAATGAGCAGTTCTTC. Based on the CDR3 plus reference TRBV7-2 and TRBJ2-1, the full variable domain is GAGVSQSPSNKVTEKGKDVELRCDPISGHTALYWYRQSLGQGLEFLIYFQGNSAPDKSGLPSDRFSAERTGGSVSTLTIQRTQQEDSAVYLCASSFLEPGGNEQFFGPGTRLTVL.

The chain couples TRBV19 to TRBJ1-4; 9 nucleotides align to TRBD1. Trimming at V came to 3 bases and at J to 0 bases, leaving 8 bases not matched to a gene. CDR1 and CDR2 (germline): LNHDA, SQIVND (reference sequence). This CDR3 is built from 18 residues. The CDR3 sequence: CASSIGGQGFATNEKLFF. The CDR3 DNA is TGTGCCAGTAGTATTGGCGGACAGGGGTTTGCAACTAATGAAAAACTGTTTTTT.

The chain combines TRBV25-1 with TRBJ2-1, with D possibly matching TRBD2 (5 bases). This CDR3 is 13 amino acids long. V gave up 5 bases and J gave up 3 bases, with 8 bases separating them. CDR1 MGHDK and CDR2 SYGVNS come from the germline V gene. The CDR3 sequence is CASSPGSYNEQFF. The CDR3 DNA reads as TGTGCCAGCAGTCCGGGGAGCTACAATGAGCAGTTCTTC.

This chain uses TRBV28 with TRBJ2-7; TRBD1 aligns across 11 bases. The CDR3 length is 13 residues. V shed 5 bases and J 5 bases; nucleotides not matched to a gene: 2. Germline assignment: CDR1 MDHEN and CDR2 SYDVKM. The CDR3 sequence is CASSRDRGNEQYF. DNA of the CDR3: TGTGCCAGCAGTAGGGACAGGGGGAACGAGCAGTACTTC.

This chain joins TRBV12-5 and TRBJ2-3; TRBD2 matches at 10 bases. Germline V gives CDR1 LGHNT, CDR2 FRNRAP. This CDR3 spans 17 amino acids. V shed 4 bases, J shed 0 bases, and the junction held 7 bases outside the gene matches. CDR3 residues: CASGSGTSVSSTDTQYF. CDR3 DNA: TGTGCTAGTGGTTCCGGGACTAGCGTCTCTAGCACAGATACGCAGTATTTT. Supplemented by reference TRBV12-5 and TRBJ2-3, the full variable domain reads DARVTQTPRHKVTEMGQEVTMRCQPILGHNTVFWYRQTMMQGLELLAYFRNRAPLDDSGMPKDRFSAEMPDATLATLKIQPSEPRDSAVYFCASGSGTSVSSTDTQYFGPGTRLTVL.

V is TRBV2 and J is TRBJ1-6; tentative D call: TRBD1 (6 bases). Germline assignment: CDR1 SNHLY and CDR2 FYNNEI. Trimming stripped 7 bases from V and 8 bases from J, with 15 bases between. The CDR3 has 14 residues. CDR3 region: CASTGAALYSPLHF. The CDR3, as DNA: TGTGCCAGCACAGGGGCTGCTCTATATTCACCCCTCCACTTT.

The rearrangement uses TRBV19 and TRBJ1-2; D unresolved. CDR3 size: 15 residues. Trimming removed 1 base at V and 1 base at J, with 10 bases between. Germline loops: CDR1 LNHDA, CDR2 SQIVND (reference sequence). The CDR3 region is CASSIVPRGNYGYTF. The CDR3, as DNA: TGTGCCAGTAGTATAGTACCAAGAGGTAACTATGGCTACACCTTC. Full variable domain (outside the CDR3, taken from reference TRBV19 and TRBJ1-2): DGGITQSPKYLFRKEGQNVTLSCEQNLNHDAMYWYRQDPGQGLRLIYYSQIVNDFQKGDIAEGYSVSREKKESFPLTVTSAQKNPTAFYLCASSIVPRGNYGYTFGSGTRLTVV.

The chain's CDR3 is CAIRTTGDGYTF. The CDR3 coding sequence is TGTGCCATCAGGACGACAGGGGATGGCTACACCTTC. J is TRBJ1-2 and V is TRBV10-3, with 8 bases that match TRBD1. J was trimmed by 6 bases and V by 6 bases; bases with no gene match: 3. This CDR3 region has 12 residues. Per germline, CDR1 ENHRY and CDR2 SYGVKD.

This chain links TRBV30 with TRBJ1-6; no clear D. The CDR3 extends over 11 amino acids. CDR1 is GTSNPN and CDR2 is SVGIG in the germline V gene (reference sequence). V lost 2 bases and J lost 10, with 6 bases in between. CDR3 DNA: TGTGCCTGGAGTTTGAGCTCACCCCTCCACTTT. Translating gives CAWSLSSPLHF.

The V and J genes are TRBV12-2 and TRBJ2-5; the table's D call, TRBD1, was not checked against the DNA. TRBV12-2 is listed as a pseudogene. The CDR3 sequence is 14 residues long. This CDR3 is CASRPQTGEETQYF. CDR3 in DNA: TGTGCAAGTCGCCCCCAGACAGGGGAAGAGACCCAGTACTTC.

The rearrangement joins TRBV3-1 (or the pseudogene TRBV3-2) to TRBJ2-2; 7 nucleotides agree with TRBD2. Trimming removed 6 bases from V and 5 bases from J; junction bases left unmatched: 12. CDR3 length equals 16 residues. CDR1 LGHDT and CDR2 YNNKEL come from the germline V gene (reference sequence). The CDR3 region has the DNA TGTGCCAGCAGACTTATAGGGCCAGCGGGAACCGGGGAGCTGTTTTTT. Translated: CASRLIGPAGTGELFF.

The rearrangement joins TRBV5-1 to TRBJ2-5, with 7 bases lining up with TRBD2. The trim removed 4 bases at V and 5 bases at J, leaving 14 bases unmatched. CDR1 is SGHRS, CDR2 YFSETQ, per germline. CDR3 size: 16 residues. The CDR3, as DNA: TGCGCCAGCAGCCTCGCGACTAGCTCGGGAGGTGAGACCCAGTACTTC. The encoded protein is CASSLATSSGGETQYF.

V usage is TRBV7-9 and J usage is TRBJ1-5; 11 bases are a match to TRBD1. The CDR3 is 17 residues long. V lost 3 bases to trimming and J lost 1 base; unmatched junction nucleotides: 5. CDR1 is SEHNR, CDR2 FQNEAQ, per germline (reference sequence). CDR3 region: CASSFGQGAISNQPQHF. CDR3 in DNA: TGTGCCAGCAGCTTCGGACAGGGGGCTATAAGCAATCAGCCCCAGCATTTT.

The chain carries TRBV2 and TRBJ2-7; 9 bases are a match to TRBD2. V lost 4 bases and J lost 5; bases outside the gene matches: 12. The CDR3 runs to 16 residues. Germline CDR1 SNHLY, CDR2 FYNNEI. CDR3 amino acids: CASSVEAASGKNEQYF. The CDR3 region has the DNA TGTGCCAGCAGTGTAGAGGCGGCTAGCGGGAAAAACGAGCAGTACTTC. The full variable domain, its missing parts supplied by reference TRBV2 and TRBJ2-7, is EPEVTQTPSHQVTQMGQEVILRCVPISNHLYFYWYRQILGQKVEFLVSFYNNEISEKSEIFDDQFSVERPDGSNFTLKIRSTKLEDSAMYFCASSVEAASGKNEQYFGPGTRLTVT.

V is TRBV7-6 and J is TRBJ1-2; maybe TRBD1 (6 bases). V was cut by 5 bases and J by 3 bases, with 16 bases left in between. This CDR3 is 15 amino acids long. Germline V gene data show CDR1 as SGHVS and CDR2 as FNYEAQ. CDR3 sequence reads: CASSPRGGRDYGYTF. The CDR3 DNA reads as TGTGCCAGCAGCCCCCGGGGGGGGCGCGACTATGGCTACACCTTC.

The chain employs TRBV18 and TRBJ1-3; 7 bases line up with TRBD1. Looked up from germline, CDR1 is KGHSH and CDR2 is LQKENI. This CDR3 has 14 residues. With 6 bases clipped from V and 8 bases from J, the junction kept 10 bases outside the gene matches. The CDR3 sequence: CASSQGVRVDTIYF. The CDR3 nucleotides read TGTGCCAGCTCGCAGGGGGTTCGTGTTGACACCATATATTTT.

The V gene is TRBV13, the J gene TRBJ1-2; 7 bases fit TRBD1. V lost 5 bases to trimming and J lost 4 bases; unmatched junction nucleotides: 13. CDR1 PRHDT and CDR2 FYEKMQ come from the germline V gene (reference sequence). The CDR3 is 16 amino acids. The CDR3 bases are TGTGCCAGCAGCGCTTCCTGGACAGGCGATTCCTATGGCTACACCTTC. Translating gives CASSASWTGDSYGYTF.

The V call is TRBV6-5, the J call TRBJ1-4, with 7 bases that match TRBD1. The germline V gene encodes CDR1 MNHEY and CDR2 SVGAGI. J was trimmed by 0 bases and V by 6 bases; bases with no gene match: 4. The CDR3 is 15 amino acids. The CDR3 coding sequence is TGTGCCAGCAGGGACAGGATTGCAACTAATGAAAAACTGTTTTTT. Translation: CASRDRIATNEKLFF.

This chain connects TRBV4-2 to TRBJ2-2; TRBD2 matches 7 bases. Germline loops: CDR1 LGHNA, CDR2 YNFKEQ. Trimming cost V 2 bases and J 0 bases; bases outside gene matches: 12. The CDR3 runs 19 residues. The CDR3 coding sequence is TGTGCCAGCAGCCAACCTCTCCCCATCAGCGGGGCGAACACCGGGGAGCTGTTTTTT. It codes for CASSQPLPISGANTGELFF.

The chain employs TRBV5-6 and TRBJ2-5; 7 bases match TRBD2. The V and J ends lost 0 bases and 2 bases, in that order; junction bases with no gene match: 10. The CDR3 is 17 amino acids. Per the germline V gene, CDR1 is SGHDT and CDR2 is YYEEEE. The CDR3 region is CASSLVMGEGVQETQYF. The CDR3 DNA sequence: TGTGCCAGCAGCTTGGTAATGGGGGAGGGCGTTCAAGAGACCCAGTACTTC.

The rearrangement uses TRBV2 and TRBJ2-1; 9 bases line up with TRBD1. CDR1 SNHLY and CDR2 FYNNEI come from the germline V gene. The CDR3 is 14 residues long. The ends lost 6 bases at V and 4 bases at J; junction bases unmatched: 4. The CDR3 bases are TGTGCCAGCAGACTGACAGGGGGGTACAATGAGCAGTTCTTC. Translated, it gives CASRLTGGYNEQFF.

This chain connects TRBV7-9 to TRBJ1-2, with D tentatively TRBD1 (6 bases). The length of the CDR3 is 14 residues. V was shortened by 3 bases and J by 6 bases, with 14 bases between the two germline ends. Germline V CDR1 and CDR2: SEHNR, FQNEAQ (reference sequence). CDR3 bases: TGTGCCAGCAGCTTGGGAGGGGGTATGGATGGCTACACCTTC. It translates to CASSLGGGMDGYTF.

The chain joins TRBV28 to TRBJ2-7, with 7 positions matching TRBD2. Germline V gene lookup returns CDR1 MDHEN and CDR2 SYDVKM. Trimming took 6 bases from V and 3 from J; bases not matched to a gene: 8. The length of the CDR3 is 14 residues. CDR3 amino acids: CASRPLAENYEQYF. As DNA, the CDR3 is TGTGCCAGCAGGCCCCTAGCGGAGAACTACGAGCAGTACTTC.

The chain uses TRBV6-5 and TRBJ1-2; TRBD1 agrees at 9 bases. The CDR3 spans 15 residues. Germline CDR1 MNHEY, CDR2 SVGAGI. V shed 7 bases, J shed 1 base, and the junction held 7 bases outside the gene matches. CDR3 amino acids: CASNRPGQGNYGYTF. CDR3 DNA: TGTGCCAGCAATAGACCGGGACAGGGTAACTATGGCTACACCTTC.

The chain uses TRBV28 and TRBJ1-4, with 7 positions matching TRBD1. The length of the CDR3 is 15 residues. Germline V CDR1 and CDR2: MDHEN, SYDVKM. Trimming at V came to 5 bases and at J to 10 bases, leaving 13 bases not matched to a gene. CDR3 sequence (DNA): TGTGCCAGCAGTCAAACAGGGGCGGGTCGGGGAAAACTGTTTTTT. It is translated as CASSQTGAGRGKLFF.

Only one count was recorded for this clone. The chain has TRBV12-5 and TRBJ2-1; 14 nucleotides line up with TRBD2. Trimming removed 6 bases from V and 8 bases from J; junction bases left unmatched: 6. The CDR3 runs 15 residues. Per germline, CDR1 LGHNT and CDR2 FRNRAP. Written as DNA, the CDR3 is TGTGCTAGTGGCCCTAGACTAGCGGGAGGGGATGAGCAGTTCTTC. The encoded protein is CASGPRLAGGDEQFF. The whole variable domain, filled in from reference TRBV12-5 and TRBJ2-1, reads DARVTQTPRHKVTEMGQEVTMRCQPILGHNTVFWYRQTMMQGLELLAYFRNRAPLDDSGMPKDRFSAEMPDATLATLKIQPSEPRDSAVYFCASGPRLAGGDEQFFGPGTRLTVL.